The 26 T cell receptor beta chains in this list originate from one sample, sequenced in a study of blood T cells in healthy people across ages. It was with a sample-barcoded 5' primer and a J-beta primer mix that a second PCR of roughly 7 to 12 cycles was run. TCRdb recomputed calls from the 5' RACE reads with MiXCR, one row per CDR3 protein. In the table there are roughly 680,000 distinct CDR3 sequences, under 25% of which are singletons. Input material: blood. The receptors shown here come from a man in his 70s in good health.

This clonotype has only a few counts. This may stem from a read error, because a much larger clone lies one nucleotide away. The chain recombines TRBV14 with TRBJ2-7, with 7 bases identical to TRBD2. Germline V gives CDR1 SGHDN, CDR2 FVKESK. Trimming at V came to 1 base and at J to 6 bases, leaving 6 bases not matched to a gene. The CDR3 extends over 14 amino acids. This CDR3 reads CASSQGLTSIEQYF. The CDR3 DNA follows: TGTGCCAGCAGCCAAGGTTTGACTAGCATCGAGCAGTACTTC. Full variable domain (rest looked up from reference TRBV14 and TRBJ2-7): EAGVTQFPSHSVIEKGQTVTLRCDPISGHDNLYWYRRVMGKEIKFLLHFVKESKQDESGMPNNRFLAERTGGTYSTLKVQPAELEDSGVYFCASSQGLTSIEQYFGPGTRLTVT.

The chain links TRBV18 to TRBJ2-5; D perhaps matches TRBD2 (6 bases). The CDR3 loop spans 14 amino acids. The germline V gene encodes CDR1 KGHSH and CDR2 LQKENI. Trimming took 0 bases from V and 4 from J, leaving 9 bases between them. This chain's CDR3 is CASSPPGLRETQYF. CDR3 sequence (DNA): TGTGCCAGCTCACCACCGGGACTCCGAGAGACCCAGTACTTC.

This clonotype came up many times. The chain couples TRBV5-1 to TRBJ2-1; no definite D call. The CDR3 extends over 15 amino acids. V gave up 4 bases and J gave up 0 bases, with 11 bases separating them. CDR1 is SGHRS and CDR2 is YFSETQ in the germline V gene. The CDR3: CASSPESHSYNEQFF. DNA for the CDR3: TGCGCCAGCAGCCCGGAGTCTCACTCCTACAATGAGCAGTTCTTC.

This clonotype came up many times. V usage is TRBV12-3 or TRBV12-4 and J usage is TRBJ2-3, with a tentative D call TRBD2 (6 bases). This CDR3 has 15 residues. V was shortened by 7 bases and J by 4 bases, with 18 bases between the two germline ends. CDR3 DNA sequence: TGTGCCAGCACCTTTAGCGGTGACTGGGCAGATACGCAGTATTTT. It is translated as CASTFSGDWADTQYF.

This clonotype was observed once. The CDR3 DNA sequence: TGCGCCAGCAGCCCGGACAGGGGGCTAATTCAGTACTTC. This encodes CASSPDRGLIQYF. This sequence joins TRBV5-1 and TRBJ2-4, with 11 bases fitting TRBD1. The CDR3 loop spans 13 amino acids. Germline V gives CDR1 SGHRS, CDR2 YFSETQ. The J segment lost 10 bases and the V segment lost 4 bases, leaving 4 bases of the junction unmatched.

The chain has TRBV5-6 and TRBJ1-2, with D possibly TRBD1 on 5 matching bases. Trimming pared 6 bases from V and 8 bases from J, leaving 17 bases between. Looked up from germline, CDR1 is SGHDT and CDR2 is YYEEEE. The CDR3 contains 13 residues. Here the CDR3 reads CASTGRVSTGYTF. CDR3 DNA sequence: TGTGCCAGCACCGGCAGGGTGTCGACCGGCTACACCTTC.

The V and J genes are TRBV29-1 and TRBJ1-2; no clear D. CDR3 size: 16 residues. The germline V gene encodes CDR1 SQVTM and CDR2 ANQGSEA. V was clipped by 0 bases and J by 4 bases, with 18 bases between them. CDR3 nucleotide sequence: TGCAGCGTTGAAGATCGGGTTCGGCGTTACGGCTATGGCTACACCTTC. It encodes CSVEDRVRRYGYGYTF.

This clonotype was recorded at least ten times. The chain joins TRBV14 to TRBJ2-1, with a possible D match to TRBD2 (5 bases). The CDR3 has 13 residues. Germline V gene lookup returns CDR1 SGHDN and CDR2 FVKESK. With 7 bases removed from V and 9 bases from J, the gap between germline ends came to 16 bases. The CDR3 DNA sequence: TGTGCCAGCACACCAAGAATAGAGGGTGAGCAGTTCTTC. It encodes CASTPRIEGEQFF.

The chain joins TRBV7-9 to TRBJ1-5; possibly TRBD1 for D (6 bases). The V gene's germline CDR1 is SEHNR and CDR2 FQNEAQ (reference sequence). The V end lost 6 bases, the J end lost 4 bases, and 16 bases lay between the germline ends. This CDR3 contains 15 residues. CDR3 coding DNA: TGTGCCAGCAGTCAAGGCGGGGGCGTAAATCAGCCCCAGCATTTT. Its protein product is CASSQGGGVNQPQHF.

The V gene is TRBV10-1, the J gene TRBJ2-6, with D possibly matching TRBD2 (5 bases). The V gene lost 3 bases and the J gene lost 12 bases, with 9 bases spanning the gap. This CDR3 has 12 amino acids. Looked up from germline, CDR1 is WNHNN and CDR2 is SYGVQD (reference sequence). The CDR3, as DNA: TGCGCCAGCAGTGACTCGGGGTCCGTCCTGACTTTC. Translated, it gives CASSDSGSVLTF.

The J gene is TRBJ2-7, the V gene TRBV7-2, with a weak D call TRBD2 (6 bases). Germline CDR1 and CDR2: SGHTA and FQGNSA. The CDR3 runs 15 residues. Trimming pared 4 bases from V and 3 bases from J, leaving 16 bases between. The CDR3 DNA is TGTGCCAGCAGCTCCTCCCGTGTGGGAGGCTACGAGCAGTACTTC. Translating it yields CASSSSRVGGYEQYF.

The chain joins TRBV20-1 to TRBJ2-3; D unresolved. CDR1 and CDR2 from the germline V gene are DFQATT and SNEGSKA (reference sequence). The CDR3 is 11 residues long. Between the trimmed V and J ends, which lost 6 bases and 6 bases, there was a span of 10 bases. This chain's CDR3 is CSAGVSDTQYF. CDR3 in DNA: TGCAGTGCAGGTGTCTCGGATACGCAGTATTTT.

In DNA form, the CDR3 reads TGCAGTGCTAGAGATCAGTTGGGACTAGCGCTCAATGAGCAGTTCTTC. Translating it yields CSARDQLGLALNEQFF. The chain links TRBV20-1 to TRBJ2-1; 10 bases agree with TRBD2. This CDR3 is built from 16 residues. Germline V gives CDR1 DFQATT, CDR2 SNEGSKA (reference sequence). After removal of 0 bases from V and 6 bases from J, the junction contained 8 bases not matched to a gene.

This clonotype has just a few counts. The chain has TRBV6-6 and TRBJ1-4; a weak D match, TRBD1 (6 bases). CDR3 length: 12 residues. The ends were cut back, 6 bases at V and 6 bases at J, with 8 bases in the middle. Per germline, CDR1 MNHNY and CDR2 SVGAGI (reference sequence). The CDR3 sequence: CASRQGDEKLFF. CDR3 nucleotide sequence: TGTGCCAGCAGACAGGGAGATGAAAAACTGTTTTTT.

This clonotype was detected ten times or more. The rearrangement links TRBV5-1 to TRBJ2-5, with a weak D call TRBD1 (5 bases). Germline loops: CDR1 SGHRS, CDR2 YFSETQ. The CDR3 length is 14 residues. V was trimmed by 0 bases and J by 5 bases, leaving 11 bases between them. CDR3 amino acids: CASSLEQVGETQYF. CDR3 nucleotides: TGCGCCAGCAGCTTGGAACAGGTCGGGGAGACCCAGTACTTC.

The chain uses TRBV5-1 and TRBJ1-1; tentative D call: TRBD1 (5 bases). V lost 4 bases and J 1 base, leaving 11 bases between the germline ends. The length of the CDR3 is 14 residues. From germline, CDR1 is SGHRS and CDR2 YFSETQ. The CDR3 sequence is CASSRDTGNTEAFF. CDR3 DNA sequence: TGCGCCAGCAGCCGCGACACAGGGAACACTGAAGCTTTCTTT.

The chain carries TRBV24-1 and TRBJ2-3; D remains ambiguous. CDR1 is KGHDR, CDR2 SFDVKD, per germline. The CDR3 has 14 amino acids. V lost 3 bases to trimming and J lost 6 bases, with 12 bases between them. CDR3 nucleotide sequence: TGTGCCACCAGTGATCCCGGGTCAGCGGATACGCAGTATTTT. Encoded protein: CATSDPGSADTQYF.

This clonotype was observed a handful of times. The CDR3 spells CASSLAPLWGTGNTIYF. The CDR3 coding sequence is TGTGCCAGCAGCTTGGCCCCGCTTTGGGGAACCGGAAACACCATATATTTT. The chain has TRBV11-2 and TRBJ1-3; D is unresolved. Germline V gives CDR1 SGHAT, CDR2 FQNNGV. The CDR3 loop spans 17 amino acids. V was cut by 3 bases and J by 4 bases, with 19 bases left in between.

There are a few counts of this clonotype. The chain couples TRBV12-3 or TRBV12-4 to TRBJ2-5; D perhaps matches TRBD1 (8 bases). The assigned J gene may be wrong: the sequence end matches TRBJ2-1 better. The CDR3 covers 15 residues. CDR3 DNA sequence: TGTGCCAGCAGCCTCGGACAGGGAGGGTACGATGAGCAGTTCTTC. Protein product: CASSLGQGGYDEQFF.

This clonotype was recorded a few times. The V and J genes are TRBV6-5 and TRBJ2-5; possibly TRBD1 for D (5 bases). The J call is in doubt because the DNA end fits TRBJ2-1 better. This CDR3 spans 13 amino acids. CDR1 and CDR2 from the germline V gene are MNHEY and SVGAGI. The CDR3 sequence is CASRLDSYNEQFF. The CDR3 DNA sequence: TGTGCCAGCCGCTTAGACAGTTATAATGAGCAGTTCTTC.

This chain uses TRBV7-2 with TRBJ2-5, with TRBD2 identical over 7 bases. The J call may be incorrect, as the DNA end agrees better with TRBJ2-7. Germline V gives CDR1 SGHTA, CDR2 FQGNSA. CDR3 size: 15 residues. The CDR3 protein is CASSLSSGIIHEQYF. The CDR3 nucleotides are TGTGCCAGCAGCTTATCCAGCGGGATCATCCACGAGCAGTACTTC.

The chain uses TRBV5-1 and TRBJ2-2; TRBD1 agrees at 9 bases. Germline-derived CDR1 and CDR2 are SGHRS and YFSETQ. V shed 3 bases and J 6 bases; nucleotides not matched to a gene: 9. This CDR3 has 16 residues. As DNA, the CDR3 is TGCGCCAGCAGCTCACCGGGACAGGGCGGATCCGGGGAGCTGTTTTTT. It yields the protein CASSSPGQGGSGELFF.

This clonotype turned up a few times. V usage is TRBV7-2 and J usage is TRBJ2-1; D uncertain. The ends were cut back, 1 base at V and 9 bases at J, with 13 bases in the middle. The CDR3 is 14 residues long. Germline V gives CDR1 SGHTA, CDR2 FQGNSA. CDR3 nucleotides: TGTGCCAGCAGCTTAGAGGGCTCCTCGGGTGAGCAGTTCTTC. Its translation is CASSLEGSSGEQFF. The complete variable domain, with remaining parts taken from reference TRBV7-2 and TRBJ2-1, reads GAGVSQSPSNKVTEKGKDVELRCDPISGHTALYWYRQSLGQGLEFLIYFQGNSAPDKSGLPSDRFSAERTGGSVSTLTIQRTQQEDSAVYLCASSLEGSSGEQFFGPGTRLTVL.

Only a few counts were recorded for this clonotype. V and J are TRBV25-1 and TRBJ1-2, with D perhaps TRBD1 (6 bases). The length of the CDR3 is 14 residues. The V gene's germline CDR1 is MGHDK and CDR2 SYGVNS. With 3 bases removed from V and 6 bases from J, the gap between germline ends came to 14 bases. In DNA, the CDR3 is TGTGCCAGCAGTGAGGGGGCCGCAGAGGATGGCTACACCTTC. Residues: CASSEGAAEDGYTF.

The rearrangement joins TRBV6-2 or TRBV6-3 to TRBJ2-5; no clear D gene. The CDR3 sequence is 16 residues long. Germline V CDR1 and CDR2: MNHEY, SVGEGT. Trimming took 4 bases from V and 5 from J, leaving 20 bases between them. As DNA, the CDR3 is TGTGCCAGCAGTTCAACGGACCTTCTGCTTGGGGAGACCCAGTACTTC. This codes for CASSSTDLLLGETQYF.

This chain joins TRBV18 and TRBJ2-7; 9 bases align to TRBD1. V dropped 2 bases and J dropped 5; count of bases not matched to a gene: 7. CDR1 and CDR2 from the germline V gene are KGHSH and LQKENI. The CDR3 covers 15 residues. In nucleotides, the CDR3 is TGTGCCAGCTCACCATCCGGGACAGGGACGGACGAGCAGTACTTC. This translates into CASSPSGTGTDEQYF.